These 10 T cell receptor beta chains originate from one sample sequenced in a study of blood T cell repertoires in COVID-19. The protocol was immunoSEQ multiplex PCR, while the TCRdb copy is restricted to in-frame clones and leaves out a portion. The sample gives a few hundred thousand clones, 70% to 90% of which show up once; roughly 4% is in the top ten. The sequencing sample was made of PBMCs or T cells enriched from blood (not recorded which). All receptors derive from a woman in her twenties or thirties who had recovered from COVID-19.

The chain joins TRBV19 to TRBJ1-2; 9 nucleotides match TRBD1. J lost 7 bases, V lost 4 bases, and 10 bases had no gene match. The germline V gene has CDR1 LNHDA and CDR2 SQIVND (reference sequence). The CDR3 totals 15 residues. This CDR3 is CASSTLGQGEVGYTF. For the CDR3, the DNA is TGTGCCAGTAGTACCCTGGGACAGGGAGAGGTTGGCTACACCTTC.

This chain links TRBV6-5 with TRBJ1-4, with D possibly matching TRBD1 (5 bases). V was clipped by 6 bases and J by 14 bases, with 16 bases between them. CDR1 is MNHEY and CDR2 is SVGAGI in the germline V gene. This CDR3 has 12 amino acids. This CDR3 is CASSNQGGVLFF. Here the CDR3 DNA reads TGTGCCAGCAGCAACCAGGGCGGGGTGCTGTTTTTT.

This clone has more than one count but fewer than ten. The chain carries TRBV19 and TRBJ1-4; 8 bases are shared with TRBD1. The CDR3 has 15 amino acids. Germline CDR1 reads LNHDA; CDR2 reads SQIVND (reference sequence). With 8 bases clipped from V and 8 bases from J, the junction kept 13 bases outside the gene matches. CDR3 sequence: CASSRTGPKWEKLFF. Written as DNA, the CDR3 is TGTGCCAGTTCCCGGACAGGGCCTAAGTGGGAAAAACTGTTTTTT.

The gene calls are TRBV28 and TRBJ2-3; tentative D call: TRBD1 (5 bases). Trimming took off 5 bases at V and 5 bases at J, with 17 bases between the two ends. The CDR3 consists of 15 residues. Germline CDR1 MDHEN, CDR2 SYDVKM. The CDR3 is CASSPRQGTGDTQYF. CDR3 sequence (DNA): TGTGCCAGCAGTCCGCGGCAGGGTACGGGAGATACGCAGTATTTT.

The rearrangement uses TRBV3-1 (or the pseudogene TRBV3-2) and TRBJ2-1; 7 bases line up with TRBD2. The length of the CDR3 is 15 residues. Losses at the gene ends were 4 bases for V and 9 bases for J; bases not matched to a gene: 12. The germline gives CDR1 LGHDT, CDR2 YNNKEL (reference sequence). The CDR3 spells CASSPDGLAVSEQFF. Here the CDR3 DNA reads TGTGCCAGCAGCCCAGACGGGCTAGCGGTGAGTGAGCAGTTCTTC.

This clone was picked up one time. The chain carries TRBV28 and TRBJ1-5, with a weak D call TRBD1 (5 bases). The CDR3 spans 17 residues. Trimming stripped 0 bases from V and 5 bases from J, with 17 bases between. Germline values: CDR1 MDHEN, CDR2 SYDVKM. The CDR3 reads CASSLWPSGRVDQPQHF. Written as DNA, the CDR3 is TGTGCCAGCAGTTTATGGCCTTCGGGCAGGGTCGATCAGCCCCAGCATTTT.

The chain uses TRBV21-1 and TRBJ1-5; the tabulated D call, TRBD1, remains unverified against the DNA. TRBV21-1 is described as a pseudogene. CDR3 length: 16 residues. The CDR3 loop is CASSNWDRDRDQPQHF. The DNA for the CDR3 is TGTGCCAGCAGCAATTGGGACAGGGATCGGGATCAGCCCCAGCATTTT.

This chain uses TRBV4-1 with TRBJ2-3; a possible D gene is TRBD1 (7 bases). The germline gives CDR1 MGHRA, CDR2 YSYEKL. The length of the CDR3 is 19 residues. The germline V and J ends were trimmed by 4 bases and 2 bases, with 25 bases remaining between them. CDR3 coding DNA: TGCGCCAGCAGCCTGCAGGGGGACCGGGAGCGGAGACTCACAGATACGCAGTATTTT. Translating it yields CASSLQGDRERRLTDTQYF.

This clone came up a few times. The rearrangement links TRBV19 to TRBJ1-3; D is unresolved. The ends were cut back, 5 bases at V and 1 base at J, with 12 bases in the middle. CDR3 length equals 15 residues. Germline V gene lookup returns CDR1 LNHDA and CDR2 SQIVND (reference sequence). The CDR3 region has the DNA TGTGCCAGTAGTGCATCTCAGAATTCTGGAAACACCATATATTTT. This sequence encodes CASSASQNSGNTIYF.

The rearrangement joins TRBV7-8 to TRBJ2-3, with TRBD2 as a possible D gene (5 bases). V was clipped by 3 bases and J by 2 bases, with 9 bases between them. The germline gives CDR1 SGHVS, CDR2 FQNEAQ. This CDR3 has 14 residues. CDR3 nucleotide sequence: TGTGCCAGCAGCTTTACGGGGTACACAGATACGCAGTATTTT. This codes for CASSFTGYTDTQYF.